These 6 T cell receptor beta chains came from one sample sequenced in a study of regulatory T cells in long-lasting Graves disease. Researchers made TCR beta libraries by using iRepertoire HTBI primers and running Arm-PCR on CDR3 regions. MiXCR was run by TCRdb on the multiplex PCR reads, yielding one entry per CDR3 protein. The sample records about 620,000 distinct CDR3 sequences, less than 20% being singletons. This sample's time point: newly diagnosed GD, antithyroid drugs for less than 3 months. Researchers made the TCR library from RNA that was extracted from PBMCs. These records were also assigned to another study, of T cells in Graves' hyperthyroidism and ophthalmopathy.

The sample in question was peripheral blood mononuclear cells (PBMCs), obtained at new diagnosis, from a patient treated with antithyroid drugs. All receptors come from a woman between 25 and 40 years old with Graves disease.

CDR3 region: CASSVVTGGPGNEQFF. The CDR3 DNA follows: TGTGCCAGCAGCGTAGTCACGGGAGGGCCAGGAAATGAGCAGTTCTTC. The chain combines TRBV9 with TRBJ2-1, with 8 bases fitting TRBD2. The germline CDR1 and CDR2 sequences are SGDLS and YYNGEE. Germline trimming cut 0 bases from V and 7 bases from J; bases unmatched to any gene: 9. The CDR3 has 16 residues.

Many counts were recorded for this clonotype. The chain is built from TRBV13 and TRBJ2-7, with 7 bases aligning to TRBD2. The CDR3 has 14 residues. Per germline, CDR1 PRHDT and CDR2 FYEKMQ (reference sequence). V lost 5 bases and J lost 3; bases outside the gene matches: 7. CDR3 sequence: CASSPGTIVYEQYF. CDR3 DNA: TGTGCCAGCAGCCCCGGGACTATAGTCTACGAGCAGTACTTC.

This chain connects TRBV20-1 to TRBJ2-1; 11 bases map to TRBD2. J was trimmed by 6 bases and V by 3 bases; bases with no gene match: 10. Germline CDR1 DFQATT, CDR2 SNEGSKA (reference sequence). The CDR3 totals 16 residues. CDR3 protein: CSARTVGTSGTNEQFF. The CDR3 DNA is TGCAGTGCTAGGACTGTAGGGACTAGCGGAACCAATGAGCAGTTCTTC.

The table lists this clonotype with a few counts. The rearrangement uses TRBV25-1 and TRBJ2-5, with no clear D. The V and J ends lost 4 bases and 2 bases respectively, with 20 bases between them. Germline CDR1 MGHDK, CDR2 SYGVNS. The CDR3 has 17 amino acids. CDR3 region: CASSVGLVGFIQETQYF. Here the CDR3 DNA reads TGTGCCAGCAGTGTTGGTCTAGTGGGATTTATACAAGAGACCCAGTACTTC.

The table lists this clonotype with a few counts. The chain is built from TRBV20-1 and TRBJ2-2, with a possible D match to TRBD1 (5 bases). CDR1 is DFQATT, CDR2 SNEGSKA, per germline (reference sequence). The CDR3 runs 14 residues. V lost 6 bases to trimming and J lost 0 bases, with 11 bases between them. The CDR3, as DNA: TGCAGTGCGCAGGGTCATACGAACACCGGGGAGCTGTTTTTT. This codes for CSAQGHTNTGELFF.

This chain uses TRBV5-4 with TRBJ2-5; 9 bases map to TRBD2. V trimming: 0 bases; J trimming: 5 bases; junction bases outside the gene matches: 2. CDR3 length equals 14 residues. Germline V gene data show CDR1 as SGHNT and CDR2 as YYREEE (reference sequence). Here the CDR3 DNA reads TGTGCCAGCAGCTTGGATAGCGGGAGCGAGACCCAGTACTTC. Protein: CASSLDSGSETQYF.